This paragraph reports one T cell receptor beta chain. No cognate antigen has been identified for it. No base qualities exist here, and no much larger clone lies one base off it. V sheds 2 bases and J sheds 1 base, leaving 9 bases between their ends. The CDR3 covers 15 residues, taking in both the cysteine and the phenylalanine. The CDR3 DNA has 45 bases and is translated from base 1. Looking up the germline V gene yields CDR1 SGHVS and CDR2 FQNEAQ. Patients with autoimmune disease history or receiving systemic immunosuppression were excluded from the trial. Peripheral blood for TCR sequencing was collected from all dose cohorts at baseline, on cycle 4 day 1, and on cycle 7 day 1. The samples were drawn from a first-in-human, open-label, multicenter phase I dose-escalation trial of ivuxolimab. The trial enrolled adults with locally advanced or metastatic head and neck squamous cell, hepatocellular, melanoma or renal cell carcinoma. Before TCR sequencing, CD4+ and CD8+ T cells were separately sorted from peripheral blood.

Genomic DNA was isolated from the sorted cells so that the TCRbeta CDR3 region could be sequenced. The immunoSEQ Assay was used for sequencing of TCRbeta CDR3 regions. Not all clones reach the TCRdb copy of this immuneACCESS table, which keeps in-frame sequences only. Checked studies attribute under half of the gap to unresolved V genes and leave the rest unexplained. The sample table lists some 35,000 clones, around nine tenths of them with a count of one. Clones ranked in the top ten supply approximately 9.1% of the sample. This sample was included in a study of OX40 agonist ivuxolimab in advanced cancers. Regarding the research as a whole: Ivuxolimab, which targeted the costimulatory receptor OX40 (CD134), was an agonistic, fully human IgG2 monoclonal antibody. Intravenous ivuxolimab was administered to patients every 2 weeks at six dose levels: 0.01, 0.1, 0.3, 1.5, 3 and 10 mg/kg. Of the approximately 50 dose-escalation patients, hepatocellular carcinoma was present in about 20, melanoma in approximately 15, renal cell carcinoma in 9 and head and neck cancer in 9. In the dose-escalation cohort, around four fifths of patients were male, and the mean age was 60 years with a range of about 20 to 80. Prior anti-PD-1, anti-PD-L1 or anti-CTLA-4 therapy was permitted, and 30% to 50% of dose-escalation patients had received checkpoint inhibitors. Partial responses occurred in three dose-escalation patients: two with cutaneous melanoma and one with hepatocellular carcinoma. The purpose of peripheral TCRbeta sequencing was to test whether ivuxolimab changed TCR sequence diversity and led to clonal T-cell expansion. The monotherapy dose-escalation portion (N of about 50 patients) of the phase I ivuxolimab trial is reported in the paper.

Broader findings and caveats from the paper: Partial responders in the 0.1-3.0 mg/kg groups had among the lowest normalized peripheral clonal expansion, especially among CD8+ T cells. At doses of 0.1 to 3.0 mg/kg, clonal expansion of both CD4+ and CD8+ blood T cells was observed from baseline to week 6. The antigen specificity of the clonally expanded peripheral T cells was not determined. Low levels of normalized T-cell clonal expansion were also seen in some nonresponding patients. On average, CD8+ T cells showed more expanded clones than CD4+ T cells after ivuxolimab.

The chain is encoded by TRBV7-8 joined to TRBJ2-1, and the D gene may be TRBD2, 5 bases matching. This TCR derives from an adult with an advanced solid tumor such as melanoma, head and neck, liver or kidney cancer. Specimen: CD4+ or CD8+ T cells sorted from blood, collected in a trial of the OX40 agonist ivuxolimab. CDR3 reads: CASSLFGSSYNEQFF. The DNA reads TGTGCCAGCAGCTTATTTGGGAGTTCCTACAATGAGCAGTTCTTC.